The rows below give T cell receptor beta chains drawn from one sample of a study of CD8+ T cells in alopecia areata. Repertoires were generated with immunoSEQ multiplex PCR, while TCRdb's copy carries only in-frame clones and drops some. Among more than 150,000 clones listed, about 47% were seen once. Sequenced material: CD8+ T cells sorted from blood, taken between weeks 51 and 54, from a patient treated with tofacitinib. These receptors were taken from a human donor with alopecia areata. Each CDR3 is given with its conserved first and last residue. Fields, in order: J gene, V gene, clone size, CDR3 length, D gene, CDR3 protein, CDR3 DNA. A D gene is named only where the DNA matches it firmly. Clone size is shown for a subset of rows, as once, few, many or a class of expanded clone.

j_call: TRBJ2-3; v_call: TRBV13; clone_size: few; cdr3_length: 14; d_call: NA; cdr3_aa: CASSGGTSTDTQYF; cdr3_nt: TGTGCCAGCAGCGGGGGGACTAGCACAGATACGCAGTATTTT
j_call: TRBJ1-1; v_call: TRBV5-1; clone_size: NA; cdr3_length: 13; d_call: NA; cdr3_aa: CASTIARGTEAFF; cdr3_nt: TGCGCCAGCACCATCGCCCGGGGGACTGAAGCTTTCTTT
j_call: TRBJ2-5; v_call: TRBV20-1; clone_size: NA; cdr3_length: 11; d_call: NA; cdr3_aa: CSATARGAAYF; cdr3_nt: TGCAGTGCTACCGCGAGGGGGGCTGCTTACTTC
j_call: TRBJ2-3; v_call: TRBV9; clone_size: once; cdr3_length: 13; d_call: TRBD1; cdr3_aa: CASSKLTGQGKYF; cdr3_nt: TGTGCCAGCAGCAAACTAACCGGACAGGGCAAGTATTTT
j_call: TRBJ2-1; v_call: TRBV27; clone_size: NA; cdr3_length: 13; d_call: NA; cdr3_aa: CASSLSGQVEQFF; cdr3_nt: TGTGCCAGCAGTTTATCGGGGCAGGTTGAGCAGTTCTTC
j_call: TRBJ2-3; v_call: TRBV27; clone_size: NA; cdr3_length: 15; d_call: TRBD2; cdr3_aa: CASSFLAGGEDTQYF; cdr3_nt: TGTGCCAGCAGTTTTCTAGCGGGGGGAGAGGATACGCAGTATTTT
j_call: TRBJ1-2; v_call: TRBV5-1; clone_size: few; cdr3_length: 14; d_call: NA; cdr3_aa: CASSRPHVLEGYTF; cdr3_nt: TGCGCCAGCAGCCGCCCGCACGTGCTCGAAGGCTACACCTTC
j_call: TRBJ1-2; v_call: TRBV10-3; clone_size: NA; cdr3_length: 15; d_call: NA; cdr3_aa: CAISDPSGGLSGYTF; cdr3_nt: TGTGCCATCAGTGACCCGAGCGGGGGGCTGAGTGGCTACACCTTC
j_call: TRBJ1-1; v_call: TRBV4-3; clone_size: NA; cdr3_length: 16; d_call: NA; cdr3_aa: CASSHSMTDENTEAFF; cdr3_nt: TGCGCCAGCAGCCATTCTATGACAGATGAGAACACTGAAGCTTTCTTT
j_call: TRBJ1-6; v_call: TRBV14; clone_size: once; cdr3_length: 17; d_call: NA; cdr3_aa: CASSQDASRGGGSPLHF; cdr3_nt: TGTGCCAGCAGCCAAGATGCCAGCAGGGGTGGCGGCTCACCCCTCCACTTT
j_call: TRBJ2-7; v_call: TRBV13; clone_size: few; cdr3_length: 15; d_call: TRBD1; cdr3_aa: CASSLLGQGEYEQYF; cdr3_nt: TGTGCCAGCAGTCTTCTGGGACAGGGCGAGTACGAGCAGTACTTC
j_call: TRBJ2-3; v_call: TRBV5-1; clone_size: NA; cdr3_length: 15; d_call: NA; cdr3_aa: CASSPNPVGGDTQYF; cdr3_nt: TGCGCCAGCAGCCCTAACCCGGTAGGGGGGGATACGCAGTATTTT
j_call: TRBJ2-2; v_call: TRBV13; clone_size: NA; cdr3_length: 16; d_call: NA; cdr3_aa: CASSLMRDSHTGELFF; cdr3_nt: TGTGCCAGCAGCTTGATGAGAGACAGCCACACCGGGGAGCTGTTTTTT
j_call: TRBJ2-7; v_call: TRBV7-9; clone_size: NA; cdr3_length: 15; d_call: NA; cdr3_aa: CASSSGTETTYEQYF; cdr3_nt: TGTGCCAGCAGCTCCGGGACGGAAACTACCTACGAGCAGTACTTC
j_call: TRBJ1-2; v_call: TRBV5-6; clone_size: NA; cdr3_length: 12; d_call: NA; cdr3_aa: CASSSDLYGYTF; cdr3_nt: TGTGCCAGCAGCTCGGACTTATATGGCTACACCTTC